The rows below give T cell receptor beta chains drawn from one sample of a study of blood T cells in healthy people across ages. TCRdb reprocessed the 5' RACE reads with MiXCR, giving one entry per CDR3 protein. The table has over 1,500,000 distinct CDR3 sequences, 49% seen once. The specimen was blood. All receptors derive from a woman in her thirties or forties in good health. Both conserved end residues are part of each CDR3. A D gene is named only where the DNA matches it firmly. The size entry is marked missing in some rows and otherwise reads once, few, many or a size class.

j_gene	d_gene	len	v_gene	abundance	CDR3aa	CDR3nt
TRBJ1-1	.	14	TRBV20-1	.	CSASLRATLSEAFF	TGCAGTGCTAGTCTCAGAGCTACACTATCTGAAGCTTTCTTT
TRBJ1-2	.	12	TRBV28	.	CASSFRFYGYTF	TGTGCCAGCAGTTTCAGGTTCTATGGCTACACCTTC
TRBJ2-7	.	15	TRBV6-6	few	CASSQTQQGGYEQYF	TGTGCCAGCAGTCAAACACAACAGGGAGGTTACGAGCAGTACTTC
TRBJ1-2	.	12	TRBV6-2/TRBV6-3	.	CASSPLYFGHTF	TGTGCCAGCAGCCCGCTCTACTTTGGCCACACCTTC
TRBJ2-3	TRBD1	16	TRBV27	.	CATQTTGGKTTDTQYF	TGTGCCACCCAAACCACAGGGGGCAAGACCACAGATACGCAGTATTTT
TRBJ2-1	.	13	TRBV29-1	.	CSFQSSSYNEQFF	TGCAGCTTTCAGTCGAGCTCCTACAATGAGCAGTTCTTC
TRBJ1-2	.	17	TRBV4-1	.	CASSQDVTGLRKDGYTF	TGCGCCAGCAGCCAAGATGTAACGGGACTCCGGAAGGATGGCTACACCTTC
TRBJ1-2	TRBD1	15	TRBV27	.	CASRTRTGRTYGYTF	TGTGCCAGCAGAACCCGGACAGGGCGTACCTATGGCTACACCTTC
TRBJ1-4	.	19	TRBV21-1	.	CASSKAMKWAGRTNEKLFF	TGTGCCAGCAGCAAAGCTATGAAGTGGGCTGGGCGAACTAATGAAAAACTGTTTTTT
TRBJ2-6	.	17	TRBV27	.	CASSRTRLFSGANVLTF	TGTGCCAGCAGCAGGACACGGCTCTTCTCTGGGGCCAACGTCCTGACTTTC
TRBJ2-7	.	14	TRBV20-1	few	CSASRQVGVYEQYF	TGCAGTGCTAGCCGACAGGTGGGGGTCTACGAGCAGTACTTC
TRBJ1-3	.	14	TRBV4-2	.	CASSPRDRGNTIYF	TGTGCCAGCAGCCCGAGGGACCGCGGAAACACCATATATTTT
TRBJ2-1	TRBD2	16	TRBV28	few	CASSPLAGGRYNEQFF	TGTGCCAGCAGTCCACTAGCGGGGGGGCGGTACAATGAGCAGTTCTTC
TRBJ1-4	TRBD1	15	TRBV7-9	.	CASSFADRVSEKLFF	TGTGCCAGCAGCTTCGCAGACAGGGTTTCCGAAAAACTGTTTTTT
TRBJ2-5	.	11	TRBV7-2	many	CASSSYETQYF	TGTGCCAGCAGTTCTTACGAGACCCAGTACTTC
TRBJ2-2	TRBD2	16	TRBV2	.	CASRKRTSGGAGELFF	TGTGCCAGCAGGAAAAGGACTAGCGGGGGTGCCGGGGAGCTGTTTTTT
TRBJ1-5	.	16	TRBV5-1	.	CVSSEIIKCGNQPQHF	TGCGTCAGCAGCGAGATTATAAAGTGTGGCAATCAGCCCCAGCATTTT
TRBJ2-3	.	14	TRBV20-1	.	CSARDQAYTDTQYF	TGCAGTGCTAGAGATCAAGCCTACACAGATACGCAGTATTTT
TRBJ2-3	.	20	TRBV5-1	.	CASSLRGTLDGDPSTDTQYF	TGCGCCAGCAGCTTGAGGGGGACCTTAGACGGCGACCCTAGCACAGATACGCAGTATTTT
TRBJ2-3	TRBD1	15	TRBV24-1	.	CATSDWPRGTGTQYF	TGTGCCACCAGTGATTGGCCTAGGGGGACAGGTACGCAGTATTTT
TRBJ1-5	.	12	TRBV28	.	CASSLSSVGGHF	TGTGCCAGCAGTTTAAGTTCCGTAGGAGGGCATTTT
TRBJ2-5	TRBD2	14	TRBV7-3	few	CASSPGLEQETQYF	TGTGCCAGCAGCCCCGGACTAGAACAAGAGACCCAGTACTTC
TRBJ1-5	.	14	TRBV6-2/TRBV6-3	.	CASSSRQENQPQHF	TGTGCCAGCAGTTCAAGACAGGAGAATCAGCCCCAGCATTTT
TRBJ1-5	.	14	TRBV20-1	few	CSARDFLSNQPQHF	TGCAGTGCTAGGGACTTTCTGAGCAATCAGCCCCAGCATTTT
TRBJ1-5	TRBD1	16	TRBV28	.	CASTQNYRGSNQPQHF	TGTGCCAGCACCCAAAACTACAGGGGCAGCAATCAGCCCCAGCATTTT